Following are 25 T cell receptor beta chains from one sample sequenced in a study of radiotherapy plus CTLA-4 blockade in lung cancer. Data came from immunoSEQ multiplex PCR; TCRdb stores just in-frame clones and leaves some out. This sample has tens of thousands of clones, with roughly 80% found just once. This specimen consisted of peripheral blood, obtained from a patient treated with radiotherapy plus ipilimumab. The receptor set was obtained from a human donor with non-small cell lung cancer who had stable disease on radiotherapy plus ipilimumab.

The V and J genes are TRBV11-2 and TRBJ2-5; tentatively, D is TRBD2 (5 bases). Per germline, CDR1 SGHAT and CDR2 FQNNGV. V was clipped by 0 bases and J by 5 bases, with 13 bases between them. The length of the CDR3 is 15 residues. This CDR3 is CASSLDRIRRETQYF. CDR3 in DNA: TGTGCCAGCAGCTTAGATCGAATACGGAGGGAGACCCAGTACTTC.

This clone was seen a single time. The chain has TRBV27 and TRBJ2-1; TRBD1 or TRBD2 may be the D gene (5 bases each). Germline V gives CDR1 MNHEY, CDR2 SMNVEV (reference sequence). The V and J ends lost 4 bases and 1 base respectively, with 11 bases between them. The CDR3 has 15 residues. For the CDR3, the DNA is TGTGCCAGCAGTTCCACGGGACCTTCCTACAATGAGCAGTTCTTC. Translation: CASSSTGPSYNEQFF.

This chain connects TRBV7-6 to TRBJ1-1; no clear D gene. V dropped 8 bases and J dropped 1 base, with 11 bases sitting between them. Per germline, CDR1 SGHVS and CDR2 FNYEAQ. The CDR3 sequence is 13 residues long. In DNA, the CDR3 is TGTGCCAGCGGAAGTAATCGGAACACTGAAGCTTTCTTT. It translates to CASGSNRNTEAFF.

This clone was recorded a few times. The V call is TRBV9, the J call TRBJ2-5, with 7 bases matching TRBD2. The length of the CDR3 is 17 residues. Trimming cost V 3 bases and J 4 bases; bases outside gene matches: 15. Germline V gene sequence: CDR1 SGDLS, CDR2 YYNGEE. The CDR3 DNA is TGTGCCAGCAGCGCCCCTCCTTTGGGGAGGGATCCAGAGACCCAGTACTTC. It codes for CASSAPPLGRDPETQYF.

The chain joins TRBV7-2 to TRBJ1-2; maybe TRBD1 (6 bases). Germline CDR1 and CDR2: SGHTA and FQGNSA. The CDR3 runs 16 residues. The V end lost 4 bases, the J end lost 5 bases, and 20 bases lay between the germline ends. CDR3 sequence (DNA): TGTGCCAGCAGCTCGGACCAGGGTTTCAGGGGATATGGCTACACCTTC. The encoded protein is CASSSDQGFRGYGYTF.

This clone was observed a few times. V is TRBV6-5 and J is TRBJ1-5; 9 bases are shared with TRBD1. The CDR3 runs 15 residues. The V segment lost 5 bases and the J segment 4 bases; nucleotides outside the gene matches: 6. From germline, CDR1 is MNHEY and CDR2 SVGAGI. CDR3 amino acids: CASSTGTGFNQPQHF. CDR3 in DNA: TGTGCCAGCAGTACCGGGACAGGGTTTAATCAGCCCCAGCATTTT.

This sequence joins TRBV2 and TRBJ1-2; maybe TRBD1 (6 bases). The ends were cut back, 6 bases at V and 6 bases at J, with 8 bases in the middle. This CDR3 spans 11 amino acids. Germline loops: CDR1 SNHLY, CDR2 FYNNEI. The CDR3 bases are TGTGCCAGCAGGCACAGGGATGGCTACACCTTC. Amino acids: CASRHRDGYTF.

A few counts support this clone. This chain links TRBV7-6 with TRBJ2-6, with 9 bases fitting TRBD1. Looked up from germline, CDR1 is SGHVS and CDR2 is FNYEAQ. After removal of 3 bases from V and 4 bases from J, the junction contained 7 bases not matched to a gene. This CDR3 is built from 17 residues. The CDR3: CASSLTGGMVGANVLTF. Here the CDR3 DNA reads TGTGCCAGCAGCTTGACAGGGGGAATGGTCGGGGCCAACGTCCTGACTTTC.

The chain employs TRBV25-1 and TRBJ1-5; tentatively, D is TRBD1 (5 bases). The germline CDR1 and CDR2 sequences are MGHDK and SYGVNS. The V end was cut by 6 bases, the J end by 4 bases, with 7 bases between. The CDR3 extends over 12 amino acids. The CDR3 nucleotides read TGTGCCAGCAGGCGGGGGAATCAGCCCCAGCATTTT. As protein: CASRRGNQPQHF.

V usage is TRBV10-1 and J usage is TRBJ2-2; D call uncertain. The CDR3 has 13 amino acids. V lost 5 bases to trimming and J lost 5 bases, with 9 bases between them. Germline CDR1 and CDR2: WNHNN and SYGVQD (reference sequence). CDR3: CASSRSGTGELFF. The CDR3 DNA sequence: TGCGCCAGCAGTCGTTCCGGGACCGGGGAGCTGTTTTTT.

The chain has TRBV5-1 and TRBJ1-1, with D possibly matching TRBD1 (5 bases). The CDR3 spans 13 residues. V was cut by 7 bases and J by 1 base, with 11 bases left in between. Germline CDR1 SGHRS, CDR2 YFSETQ. CDR3 coding DNA: TGCGCCAGCGAAGAGGGACCGAACACTGAAGCTTTCTTT. This translates into CASEEGPNTEAFF.

The V gene is TRBV5-5, the J gene TRBJ2-3; D gene ambiguous. Germline V gives CDR1 SGHKS, CDR2 YYEKEE (reference sequence). This CDR3 is 15 amino acids long. The V and J ends lost 1 base and 0 bases respectively, with 9 bases between them. CDR3 sequence reads: CASSLSGSSTDTQYF. The CDR3 bases are TGTGCCAGCAGCTTGTCCGGGTCTAGCACAGATACGCAGTATTTT.

This chain joins TRBV28 and TRBJ2-5, with D tentatively TRBD1 (6 bases). The CDR3 is made up of 16 amino acids. In germline, CDR1 is MDHEN, CDR2 SYDVKM. With 7 bases removed from V and 5 bases from J, the gap between germline ends came to 23 bases. The CDR3 sequence is CASTLTGPSIGETQYF. The CDR3 DNA is TGTGCCAGCACCCTGACAGGTCCTTCCATTGGGGAGACCCAGTACTTC.

This clone was counted a few times. The CDR3 spells CASSQEGQTGGLAQHF. The CDR3 coding sequence is TGTGCCAGCAGCCAAGAAGGACAGACAGGGGGGTTGGCCCAGCATTTT. The chain is built from TRBV4-2 and TRBJ1-5, with 9 bases that match TRBD1. V lost 0 bases to trimming and J lost 11 bases; unmatched junction nucleotides: 11. The germline gives CDR1 LGHNA, CDR2 YNFKEQ. The CDR3 extends over 16 amino acids.

This clone appeared once. The chain joins TRBV2 to TRBJ2-1, with D tentatively TRBD1 (6 bases). This CDR3 has 16 residues. The V end lost 6 bases, the J end lost 0 bases, and 15 bases lay between the germline ends. In germline, CDR1 is SNHLY, CDR2 FYNNEI. The CDR3 reads CASSTTQTGSYNEQFF. CDR3 sequence (DNA): TGTGCCAGCAGCACCACCCAGACAGGCTCCTACAATGAGCAGTTCTTC. The variable domain in full, with the rest retrieved from reference TRBV2 and TRBJ2-1, is EPEVTQTPSHQVTQMGQEVILRCVPISNHLYFYWYRQILGQKVEFLVSFYNNEISEKSEIFDDQFSVERPDGSNFTLKIRSTKLEDSAMYFCASSTTQTGSYNEQFFGPGTRLTVL.

V and J are TRBV7-8 and TRBJ2-6; the D is unclear. Looked up from germline, CDR1 is SGHVS and CDR2 is FQNEAQ. V dropped 2 bases and J dropped 0 bases, with 26 bases sitting between them. The CDR3 length is 22 residues. The CDR3 protein is CASSLREGIDLPVFSGANVLTF. The DNA of the CDR3 is TGTGCCAGCAGCTTAAGGGAAGGGATCGACCTCCCTGTTTTCTCTGGGGCCAACGTCCTGACTTTC.

The chain recombines TRBV5-1 with TRBJ1-2; 7 bases map to TRBD1. The ends lost 5 bases at V and 4 bases at J; junction bases unmatched: 2. Germline CDR1 reads SGHRS; CDR2 reads YFSETQ. The CDR3 consists of 12 residues. The CDR3 DNA follows: TGCGCCAGCAGATGGGACAGCTATGGCTACACCTTC. This codes for CASRWDSYGYTF. The variable domain in full, with the rest retrieved from reference TRBV5-1 and TRBJ1-2, is KAGVTQTPRYLIKTRGQQVTLSCSPISGHRSVSWYQQTPGQGLQFLFEYFSETQRNKGNFPGRFSGRQFSNSRSEMNVSTLELGDSALYLCASRWDSYGYTFGSGTRLTVV.

The DNA of the CDR3 is TGCGCCAGCAGCTCCCGGACGGAATATGGCTACACCTTC. Protein sequence: CASSSRTEYGYTF. The chain is built from TRBV5-1 and TRBJ1-2; D unresolved. The CDR3 is made up of 13 amino acids. Trimming left V 3 bases short and J 5 bases short, with 11 bases between. The germline V gene has CDR1 SGHRS and CDR2 YFSETQ.

V and J are TRBV6-1 and TRBJ1-6; no reliable D call. V lost 4 bases and J lost 7, with 14 bases in between. The CDR3 consists of 15 residues. CDR1 and CDR2 from the germline V gene are MNHNS and SASEGT. DNA for the CDR3: TGTGCCAGCAGTGCAGTCCGGCCGGAGAATTCACCCCTCCACTTT. This sequence encodes CASSAVRPENSPLHF.

The V and J genes are TRBV27 and TRBJ2-4, with 12 bases fitting TRBD1. CDR3 length equals 19 residues. V shed 5 bases, J shed 0 bases, and the junction held 11 bases outside the gene matches. CDR1 and CDR2 (germline): MNHEY, SMNVEV (reference sequence). CDR3 sequence: CASSRSRGTGGLAKNIQYF. Written as DNA, the CDR3 is TGTGCCAGCAGTCGCTCTCGCGGGACAGGGGGCCTAGCCAAAAACATTCAGTACTTC.

The chain combines TRBV5-1 with TRBJ1-5, with D perhaps TRBD1 (5 bases). The length of the CDR3 is 15 residues. Per germline, CDR1 SGHRS and CDR2 YFSETQ. The V end lost 0 bases, the J end lost 4 bases, and 11 bases lay between the germline ends. CDR3 nucleotides: TGCGCCAGCAGCTTGGATTGGACAAGTAATCAGCCCCAGCATTTT. Encoded protein: CASSLDWTSNQPQHF.

The chain uses TRBV5-6 and TRBJ2-6, with D possibly matching TRBD1 (8 bases). This CDR3 has 18 amino acids. The germline V and J ends were trimmed by 4 bases and 0 bases, with 17 bases remaining between them. Looked up from germline, CDR1 is SGHDT and CDR2 is YYEEEE. As DNA, the CDR3 is TGTGCCAGCAGCCGAACAGGGGGACTACTCTCTGGGGCCAACGTCCTGACTTTC. It translates to CASSRTGGLLSGANVLTF. The whole variable domain, remainder taken from reference TRBV5-6 and TRBJ2-6, is DAGVTQSPTHLIKTRGQQVTLRCSPKSGHDTVSWYQQALGQGPQFIFQYYEEEERQRGNFPDRFSGHQFPNYSSELNVNALLLGDSALYLCASSRTGGLLSGANVLTFGAGSRLTVL.

This clone was counted only a few times. V usage is TRBV30 and J usage is TRBJ1-4; 9 bases are a match to TRBD1. In germline, CDR1 is GTSNPN, CDR2 SVGIG (reference sequence). The CDR3 totals 14 residues. V shed 2 bases and J 6 bases; nucleotides not matched to a gene: 4. The CDR3 protein is CAWSFGTGYEKLFF. For the CDR3, the DNA is TGTGCCTGGAGTTTCGGGACAGGGTATGAAAAACTGTTTTTT.

The chain is built from TRBV6-4 and TRBJ1-6; a weak D match, TRBD1 (6 bases). Trimming cost V 0 bases and J 7 bases, with 10 bases left between them. Per the germline V gene, CDR1 is MRHNA and CDR2 is SNTAGT. CDR3 length: 15 amino acids. CDR3 in amino acids: CASSDSGHYNSPLHF. CDR3 bases: TGTGCCAGCAGTGACTCGGGACACTACAATTCACCCCTCCACTTT.

The V and J genes are TRBV6-6 and TRBJ2-5; D ambiguous. The germline CDR1 and CDR2 sequences are MNHNY and SVGAGI (reference sequence). The V gene lost 6 bases and the J gene lost 3 bases, with 5 bases spanning the gap. The CDR3 length is 11 residues. The chain's CDR3 is CASRTKETQYF. CDR3 bases: TGTGCCAGCAGAACCAAAGAGACCCAGTACTTC.